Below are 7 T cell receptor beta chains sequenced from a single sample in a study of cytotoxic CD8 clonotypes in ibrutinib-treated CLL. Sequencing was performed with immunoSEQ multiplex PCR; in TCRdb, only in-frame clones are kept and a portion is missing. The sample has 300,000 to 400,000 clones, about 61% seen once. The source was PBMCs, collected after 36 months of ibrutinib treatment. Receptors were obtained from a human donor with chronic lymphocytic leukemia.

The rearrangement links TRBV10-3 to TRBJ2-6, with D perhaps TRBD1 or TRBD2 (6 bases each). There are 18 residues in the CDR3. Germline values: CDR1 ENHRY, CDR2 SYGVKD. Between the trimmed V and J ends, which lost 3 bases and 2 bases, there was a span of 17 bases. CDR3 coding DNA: TGTGCCATCAGTGATTTTAAGGGGGGTACGACTGGGGCCAACGTCCTGACTTTC. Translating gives CAISDFKGGTTGANVLTF.

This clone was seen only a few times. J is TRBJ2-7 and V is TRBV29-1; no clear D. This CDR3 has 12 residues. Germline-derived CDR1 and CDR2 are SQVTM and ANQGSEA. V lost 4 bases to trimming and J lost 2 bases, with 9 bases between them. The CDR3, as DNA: TGCAGCGTTGTTCCAAAACCCTACGAGCAGTACTTC. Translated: CSVVPKPYEQYF.

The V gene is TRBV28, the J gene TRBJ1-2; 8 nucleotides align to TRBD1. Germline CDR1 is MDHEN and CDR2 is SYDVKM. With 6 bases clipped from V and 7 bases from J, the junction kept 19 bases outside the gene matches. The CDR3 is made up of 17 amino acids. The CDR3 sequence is CASRLAVPGQVFSGYTF. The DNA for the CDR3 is TGTGCCAGCAGACTAGCGGTTCCGGGACAGGTCTTTTCTGGCTACACCTTC.

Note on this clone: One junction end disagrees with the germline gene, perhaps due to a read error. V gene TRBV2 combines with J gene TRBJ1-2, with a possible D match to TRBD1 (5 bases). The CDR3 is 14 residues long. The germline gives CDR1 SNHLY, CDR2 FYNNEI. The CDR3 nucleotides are TGTGCCAGCAACCCGTCAGGGATGGACTATGGCTACACATTC. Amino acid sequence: CASNPSGMDYGYTF.

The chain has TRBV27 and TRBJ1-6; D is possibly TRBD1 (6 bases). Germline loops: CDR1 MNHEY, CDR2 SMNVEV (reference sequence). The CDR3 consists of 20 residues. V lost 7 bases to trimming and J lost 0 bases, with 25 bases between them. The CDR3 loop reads CASKEGSGVLQSSYNSPLHF. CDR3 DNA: TGTGCCAGCAAAGAAGGGTCAGGGGTTCTCCAGAGCTCCTATAATTCACCCCTCCACTTT.

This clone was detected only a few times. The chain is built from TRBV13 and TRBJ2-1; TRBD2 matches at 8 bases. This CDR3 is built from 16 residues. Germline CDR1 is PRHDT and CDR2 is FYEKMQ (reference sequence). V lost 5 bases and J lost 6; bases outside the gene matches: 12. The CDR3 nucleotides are TGTGCCAGCAGCGCCACCTGGGAGCGGGGGTCCAATGAGCAGTTCTTC. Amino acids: CASSATWERGSNEQFF.

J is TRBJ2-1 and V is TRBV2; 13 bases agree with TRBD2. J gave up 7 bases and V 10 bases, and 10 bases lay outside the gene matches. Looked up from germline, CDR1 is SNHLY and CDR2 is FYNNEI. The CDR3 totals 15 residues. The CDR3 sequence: CAILYTSGRANEQFF. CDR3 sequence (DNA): TGTGCCATCCTGTACACTAGCGGGAGGGCTAATGAGCAGTTCTTC.